This record concerns one T cell receptor beta chain sequence. The antigen is unknown. This sample is part of a study of high-grade serous ovarian cancer treatment subgroups. In the study overall: On average, roughly 15,000 reads and several thousand unique TCR beta rearrangements were obtained per sample. Findings and limits, study-wide: Repertoire similarity ranged roughly 0.11 to 0.85 between tumors of one patient. Higher neoantigen levels went with greater TCR clonal relatedness. The analyses considered CDR3 and ignored CDR1 and CDR2.

Sequenced by immunoSEQ multiplex PCR; TCRdb stores in-frame clones only, minus some. This sample has 12,000 to 15,000 clones, with roughly 90% found just once. The germline CDR1 and CDR2 sequences are SQVTM and ANQGSEA. The junction had 4 bases not matched to a gene; V was cut back by 6 bases and J by 4 bases. The CDR3 sequence is 14 residues long. The tumor samples were collected prior to definitive surgery or chemotherapy. The V and J genes are TRBV29-1 and TRBJ2-3, with 13 bases identical to TRBD2. This TCR was recovered from a human donor with high-grade serous ovarian cancer. Material for sequencing was tumor tissue. As DNA, the CDR3 is TGCAGCGTCCGGACTAGCGGGGGTGCAGATACGCAGTATTTT. Translation: CSVRTSGGADTQYF.